This entry features one T cell receptor (beta chain) sequence. Its target antigen remains unknown. The record has no base qualities; no much larger clone is one base away. The source of the sample is a study of control samples from healthy donors and cancer patients (TCRdb year 2020). V lost 6 bases and J lost 10 bases, and the count of bases not matched to a germline gene is 15. The CDR1 and CDR2 encoded by the germline V gene (reference sequence) are MNHEY and SMNVEV. Including the terminal cysteine and phenylalanine, the CDR3 comprises 16 residues. This entry keeps only the CDR3 DNA: 48 bases, framed from base 1. The receptor library was made with the immunoSEQ multiplex PCR assay. TCRdb obtained this table from immuneACCESS and retained in-frame rearrangements with V and J assigned. These tables miss some clones; where compared with another copy, unresolved V genes account for less than half of the shortfall, and the remainder is unexplained. The table for this sample lists 150,000 to 200,000 clones; roughly 90% of them were counted only once. About 11% of the sample is taken by the ten largest.

The sample taken for sequencing was blood. The TCR comes from a man aged 25-40 years in good health. The sequence links TRBV27 to TRBJ1-6; TRBD1 fits 7 bases in the junction. The CDR3 in this case is CASRPHTGAFGSPLHF. In nucleotides, the sequence is TGTGCCAGCAGACCTCACACAGGGGCCTTCGGGTCACCCCTCCACTTT.